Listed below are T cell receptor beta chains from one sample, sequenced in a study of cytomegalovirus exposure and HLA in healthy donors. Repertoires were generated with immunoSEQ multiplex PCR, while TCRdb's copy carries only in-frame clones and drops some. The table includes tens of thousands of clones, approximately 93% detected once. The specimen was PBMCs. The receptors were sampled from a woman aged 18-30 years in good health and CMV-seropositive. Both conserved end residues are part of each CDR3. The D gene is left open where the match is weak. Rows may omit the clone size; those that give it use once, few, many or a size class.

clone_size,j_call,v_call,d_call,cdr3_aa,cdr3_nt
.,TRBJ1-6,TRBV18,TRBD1,CASSPTDRGASPLHF,TGTGCCAGCTCACCAACCGACAGGGGTGCTTCACCCCTCCACTTT
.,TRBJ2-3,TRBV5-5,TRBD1,CASSIPGGFDVDTQYF,TGTGCCAGCAGCATACCAGGGGGTTTCGACGTTGATACGCAGTATTTT
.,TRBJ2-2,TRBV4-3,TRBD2,CASSQDLAGHPNTGELFF,TGCGCCAGCAGCCAAGATCTAGCGGGACACCCGAACACCGGGGAGCTGTTTTTT
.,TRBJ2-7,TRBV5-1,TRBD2,CASSPLGAGVYEQYF,TGCGCCAGCAGCCCTTTAGGTGCGGGAGTCTACGAGCAGTACTTC
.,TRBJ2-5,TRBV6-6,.,CASRRGGFGQETQYF,TGTGCCAGCAGGAGGGGGGGGTTCGGGCAAGAGACCCAGTACTTC
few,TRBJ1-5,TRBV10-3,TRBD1,CASGTADSNQPQHF,TGTGCCAGCGGGACAGCCGATAGCAATCAGCCCCAGCATTTT
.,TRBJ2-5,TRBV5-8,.,CASSPLQETQYF,TGTGCCAGCAGCCCCCTCCAAGAGACCCAGTACTTC
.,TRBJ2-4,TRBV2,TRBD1,CASKDRVNIQYF,TGTGCCAGCAAAGACAGGGTCAACATTCAGTACTTC
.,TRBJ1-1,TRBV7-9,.,CASSSLVGGYTEAFF,TGTGCCAGCAGCTCCCTGGTAGGGGGATACACTGAAGCTTTCTTT
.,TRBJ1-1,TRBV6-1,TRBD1,CASSHQGALNTEAFF,TGTGCCAGCAGTCACCAGGGGGCTCTGAACACTGAAGCTTTCTTT
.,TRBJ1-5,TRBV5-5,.,CASSLAGDSNQPQHF,TGTGCCAGCAGCTTGGCAGGTGACAGCAATCAGCCCCAGCATTTT
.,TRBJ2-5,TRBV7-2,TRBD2,CASSLASGGAETQYF,TGTGCCAGCAGCCTCGCTAGCGGGGGGGCTGAGACCCAGTACTTC
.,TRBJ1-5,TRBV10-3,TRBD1,CAISTGSEQPQHF,TGTGCCATATCGACAGGGTCAGAACAGCCCCAGCATTTT
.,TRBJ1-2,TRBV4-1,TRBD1,CASSHLDRGYGYTF,TGCGCCAGCAGCCACCTGGACAGGGGATATGGCTACACCTTC
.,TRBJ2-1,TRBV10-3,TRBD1,CAIRTDLAGGLWNEQFF,TGTGCCATCAGGACGGATCTTGCAGGGGGCCTATGGAATGAGCAGTTCTTC
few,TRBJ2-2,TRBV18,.,CASSPPSQGPSNTGELFF,TGTGCCAGCTCACCGCCCTCACAGGGACCCTCGAACACCGGGGAGCTGTTTTTT
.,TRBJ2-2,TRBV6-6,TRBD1,CASRRTGSNTGELFF,TGTGCCAGCAGAAGGACAGGATCCAACACCGGGGAGCTGTTTTTT
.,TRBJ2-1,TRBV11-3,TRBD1,CASSLDRGSYNEQFF,TGTGCCAGCAGCTTAGACAGGGGGTCGTACAATGAGCAGTTCTTC
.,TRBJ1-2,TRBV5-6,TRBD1,CASSWGTGGGYTF,TGTGCCAGCAGCTGGGGGACAGGAGGCGGCTACACCTTC
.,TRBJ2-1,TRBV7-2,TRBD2,CASSLGSGGAYEQFF,TGTGCCAGCAGCTTAGGAAGCGGGGGGGCGTATGAGCAGTTCTTC
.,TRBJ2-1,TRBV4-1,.,CASSQVGASSNEQFF,TGCGCCAGCAGCCAAGTGGGTGCTAGCTCCAATGAGCAGTTCTTC
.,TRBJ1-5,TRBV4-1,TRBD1,CASSDRDRGPQPQHF,TGCGCCAGCAGCGACCGGGACAGGGGACCTCAGCCCCAGCATTTT
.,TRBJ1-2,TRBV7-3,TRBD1,CASSTGQGEVYGYTF,TGTGCCAGCAGCACTGGACAGGGTGAAGTCTATGGCTACACCTTC
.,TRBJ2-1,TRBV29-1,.,CSVSNEQFF,TGCAGCGTATCTAATGAGCAGTTCTTC
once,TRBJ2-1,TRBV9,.,CASSTRPSGGPNEQFF,TGTGCCAGCAGCACCCGACCCTCCGGGGGACCAAATGAGCAGTTCTTC
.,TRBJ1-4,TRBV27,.,CASSSQLTGNEKLFF,TGTGCCAGCAGTTCACAACTAACGGGGAACGAAAAACTGTTTTTT
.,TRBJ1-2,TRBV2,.,CASSEKAGEDYGYTF,TGTGCCAGCAGTGAAAAGGCGGGAGAGGACTATGGCTACACCTTC
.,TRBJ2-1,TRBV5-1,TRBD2,CASSLVASGGVNYNEQFF,TGCGCCAGCAGCTTGGTGGCTAGCGGGGGGGTGAATTACAATGAGCAGTTCTTC
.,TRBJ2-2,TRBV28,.,CASSHQASYTGELFF,TGTGCCAGCAGTCATCAAGCATCTTACACCGGGGAGCTGTTTTTT
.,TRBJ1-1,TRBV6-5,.,CASRTIQGKNTEAFF,TGTGCCAGCAGAACCATACAGGGAAAGAACACTGAAGCTTTCTTT
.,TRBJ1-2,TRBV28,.,CASSPRGGDYGYTF,TGTGCCAGCAGTCCCCGTGGAGGGGACTATGGCTACACCTTC
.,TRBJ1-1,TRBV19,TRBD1,CASRSLGTAGPWSRALEAFF,TGTGCCAGTAGATCGCTCGGGACAGCGGGCCCGTGGTCCCGGGCCCTGGAAGCTTTCTTT
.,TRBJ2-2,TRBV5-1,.,CASSLASDRNTGELFF,TGCGCCAGCAGCTTGGCCAGTGACAGGAACACCGGGGAGCTGTTTTTT
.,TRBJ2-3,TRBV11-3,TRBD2,CASSPGLTSTDTQYF,TGTGCCAGCAGCCCGGGACTAACTAGCACAGATACGCAGTATTTT
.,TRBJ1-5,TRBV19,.,CASSSQGAQPQHF,TGTGCCAGTAGTTCTCAAGGGGCTCAGCCCCAGCATTTT
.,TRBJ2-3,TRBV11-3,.,CASSLPRVRTDLTDTQYF,TGTGCCAGCAGCCTCCCTCGGGTCCGGACAGACCTCACAGATACGCAGTATTTT
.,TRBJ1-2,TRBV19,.,CASSISATNYGYTF,TGTGCCAGTAGTATATCCGCGACTAACTATGGCTACACCTTC
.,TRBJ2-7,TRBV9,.,CASSVSGTKLGEQYF,TGTGCCAGCAGCGTCTCCGGGACAAAACTCGGCGAGCAGTACTTC
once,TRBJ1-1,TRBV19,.,CASSIAAGGGTEAFF,TGTGCCAGTAGTATAGCGGCGGGGGGTGGCACTGAAGCTTTCTTT
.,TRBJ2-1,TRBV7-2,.,CASSRTGSTNYNEQFF,TGTGCCAGCAGCCGAACAGGTTCAACAAACTACAATGAGCAGTTCTTC
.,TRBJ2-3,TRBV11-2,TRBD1,CASSIGQVSTDTQYF,TGTGCCAGCAGCATCGGACAGGTTAGCACAGATACGCAGTATTTT
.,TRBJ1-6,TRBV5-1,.,CASSPGQKDSPLHF,TGCGCCAGCAGCCCTGGACAGAAGGATTCACCCCTCCACTTT
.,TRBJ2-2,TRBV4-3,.,CASSREAVGELFF,TGCGCCAGCAGCCGTGAAGCGGTGGGGGAGCTGTTTTTT
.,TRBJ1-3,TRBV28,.,CASNIPGNTIYF,TGTGCCAGCAACATACCTGGAAACACCATATATTTT
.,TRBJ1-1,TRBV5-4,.,CASSLLEEAFF,TGTGCCAGCAGCTTACTCGAGGAAGCTTTCTTT
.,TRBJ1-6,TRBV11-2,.,CASSLNGGDSPLHF,TGTGCCAGCAGCTTAAACGGAGGTGATTCACCCCTCCACTTT
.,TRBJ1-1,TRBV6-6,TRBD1,CASSYPAGGMNTEAFF,TGTGCCAGCAGTTACCCGGCAGGGGGCATGAACACTGAAGCTTTCTTT
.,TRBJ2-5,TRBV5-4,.,CASSLGVQETQYF,TGTGCCAGCAGCTTGGGAGTGCAAGAGACCCAGTACTTC
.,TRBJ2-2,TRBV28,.,CASNWRGSNTGELFF,TGTGCCAGCAACTGGAGGGGATCGAACACCGGGGAGCTGTTTTTT
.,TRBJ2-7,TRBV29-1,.,CSVVLNARSSYEQYF,TGCAGCGTTGTGCTGAATGCGAGGAGCTCCTACGAGCAGTACTTC
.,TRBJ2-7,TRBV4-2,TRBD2,CASSQNPGLAGGYDEQYF,TGTGCCAGCAGCCAAAACCCGGGACTAGCGGGGGGGTACGACGAGCAGTACTTC
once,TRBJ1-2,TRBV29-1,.,CSVEVGRKTLGYTF,TGCAGCGTTGAGGTTGGCAGGAAAACGCTTGGCTACACCTTC
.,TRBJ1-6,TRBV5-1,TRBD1,CASSLEGQGHSPLHF,TGCGCCAGCAGCTTGGAGGGACAGGGTCATTCACCCCTCCACTTT
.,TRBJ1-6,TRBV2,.,CASIPASGSPLNSPLHF,TGTGCCAGCATTCCGGCCTCAGGGTCTCCGCTTAATTCACCCCTCCACTTT
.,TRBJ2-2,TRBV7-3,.,CASSLNSGNTGELFF,TGTGCCAGCAGCTTAAATAGCGGGAACACCGGGGAGCTGTTTTTT
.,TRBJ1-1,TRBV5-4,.,CASSLAGGYTEAFF,TGTGCCAGCAGCTTGGCCGGGGGGTACACTGAAGCTTTCTTT